The 2 T cell receptor beta chains reported below all come from one sample, sequenced in a study of blood T cell repertoires in COVID-19. This table comes from immunoSEQ multiplex PCR, and its TCRdb copy is limited to in-frame clones, with some not included. The sample consists of approximately 270,000 clones, roughly 83% of them appearing once. The sample comprised peripheral blood. These receptors came from a man at least 80 years old with acute or convalescent COVID-19.

This sequence joins TRBV6-5 and TRBJ2-1; D perhaps matches TRBD1 (6 bases). CDR1 and CDR2 from the germline V gene are MNHEY and SVGAGI. The CDR3 is made up of 15 amino acids. Trimming removed 6 bases at V and 6 bases at J, with 18 bases between. The CDR3 protein is CASSRRGGERNEQFF. As DNA, the CDR3 is TGTGCCAGCAGCCGACGAGGGGGAGAGCGCAATGAGCAGTTCTTC.

This clone was found a few times. The V call is TRBV5-4, the J call TRBJ1-2; 9 nucleotides match TRBD1. The CDR3 is made up of 13 amino acids. J was trimmed by 5 bases and V by 4 bases; bases with no gene match: 3. The germline CDR1 and CDR2 sequences are SGHNT and YYREEE (reference sequence). As DNA, the CDR3 is TGTGCCAGCAGCCCCGGGACAGGGTATGGCTACACCTTC. It yields the protein CASSPGTGYGYTF.